Below are 9 T cell receptor beta chains sequenced from a single sample in a study of blood T cells in healthy people across ages. Combining a sample-barcoded 5' primer with a J-beta primer mix, a second PCR ran for about 6 to 11 cycles. TCRdb re-analysed the 5' RACE reads in MiXCR, keeping a single row per CDR3 protein. The data show about 1 million distinct CDR3 sequences, under 45% seen once. Source material: blood. The receptors were sampled from a woman aged 55-70 years in good health.

This clonotype was recorded a few times. The chain is built from TRBV29-1 and TRBJ1-5, with D possibly matching TRBD1 (5 bases). The CDR3 loop spans 13 amino acids. CDR1 SQVTM and CDR2 ANQGSEA come from the germline V gene. Trimming removed 4 bases from V and 3 bases from J, with 10 bases in between. This CDR3 reads CSVARESNQPQHF. CDR3 coding DNA: TGCAGCGTTGCCAGGGAGTCCAATCAGCCCCAGCATTTT. The entire variable domain, with the rest obtained from reference TRBV29-1 and TRBJ1-5, is as follows: SAVISQKPSRDICQRGTSLTIQCQVDSQVTMMFWYRQQPGQSLTLIATANQGSEATYESGFVIDKFPISRPNLTFSTLTVSNMSPEDSSIYLCSVARESNQPQHFGDGTRLSIL.

This chain connects TRBV6-1 to TRBJ2-5; 9 nucleotides match TRBD2. In germline, CDR1 is MNHNS, CDR2 SASEGT. V shed 8 bases, J shed 7 bases, and the junction held 20 bases outside the gene matches. CDR3 length: 17 amino acids. In DNA form, the CDR3 reads TGTGCCAGCTCCTTAAGGGGGACGGCTAGCGGGACGGGGACCCAGTACTTC. Amino acids: CASSLRGTASGTGTQYF.

This sequence joins TRBV27 and TRBJ2-3; D tentatively fits TRBD1 or TRBD2 (5 bases each). CDR3 length: 14 residues. With 11 bases removed from V and 5 bases from J, the gap between germline ends came to 20 bases. The germline gives CDR1 MNHEY, CDR2 SMNVEV (reference sequence). The CDR3 sequence is CASKGSGPIDTQYF. The CDR3 DNA follows: TGTGCCTCCAAGGGCTCGGGGCCGATAGATACGCAGTATTTT.

The chain uses TRBV20-1 and TRBJ2-7, with no clear D. Germline-derived CDR1 and CDR2 are DFQATT and SNEGSKA (reference sequence). The CDR3 covers 12 residues. V was pared by 6 bases and J by 2 bases, with 11 bases between. The CDR3 DNA reads as TGCAGTGCAAGACTCTTCACCTACGAGCAGTACTTC. Translating gives CSARLFTYEQYF.

The gene calls are TRBV4-1 and TRBJ2-1; 7 bases fit TRBD1. J lost 7 bases, V lost 1 base, and 4 bases had no gene match. This CDR3 spans 14 amino acids. Germline V CDR1 and CDR2: MGHRA, YSYEKL. The CDR3 coding sequence is TGCGCCAGCAGCCAAGTAGACAGGGTAAATGAGCAGTTCTTC. Translated: CASSQVDRVNEQFF.

This chain links TRBV20-1 with TRBJ2-3, with TRBD2 as a possible D gene (6 bases). This CDR3 has 15 residues. Germline assignment: CDR1 DFQATT and CDR2 SNEGSKA (reference sequence). Trimming removed 2 bases at V and 6 bases at J, with 18 bases between. The CDR3 nucleotides read TGCAGTGCTAGATCGGTCGGGAGATCTGGCGATACGCAGTATTTT. Translation: CSARSVGRSGDTQYF.

The rearrangement uses TRBV28 and TRBJ2-1, with D hard to call. The germline CDR1 and CDR2 sequences are MDHEN and SYDVKM. V was clipped by 5 bases and J by 5 bases, with 19 bases between them. The CDR3 totals 16 residues. The CDR3 nucleotides read TGTGCCAGCAGTCCCACGGTGTTATGGCAGAACAATGAGCAGTTCTTC. This codes for CASSPTVLWQNNEQFF.

The chain has TRBV29-1 and TRBJ1-2; no definite D call. V shed 4 bases and J shed 5 bases, with 11 bases lying between them. The CDR3 consists of 12 residues. Per germline, CDR1 SQVTM and CDR2 ANQGSEA. In nucleotides, the CDR3 is TGCAGCGTTGTCCACTACCTATATGGCTACACCTTC. Translating it yields CSVVHYLYGYTF.

The rearrangement links TRBV6-9 to TRBJ1-5; TRBD1 agrees at 7 bases. The junction had 13 bases not matched to a gene; V was cut back by 8 bases and J by 0 bases. The CDR3 runs to 17 residues. CDR1 and CDR2 from the germline V gene are MNHGY and SVAAGI. Here the CDR3 DNA reads TGTGCCAGCTCAGCCACGGGGACAGACTATAGCAATCAGCCCCAGCATTTT. Translating gives CASSATGTDYSNQPQHF.